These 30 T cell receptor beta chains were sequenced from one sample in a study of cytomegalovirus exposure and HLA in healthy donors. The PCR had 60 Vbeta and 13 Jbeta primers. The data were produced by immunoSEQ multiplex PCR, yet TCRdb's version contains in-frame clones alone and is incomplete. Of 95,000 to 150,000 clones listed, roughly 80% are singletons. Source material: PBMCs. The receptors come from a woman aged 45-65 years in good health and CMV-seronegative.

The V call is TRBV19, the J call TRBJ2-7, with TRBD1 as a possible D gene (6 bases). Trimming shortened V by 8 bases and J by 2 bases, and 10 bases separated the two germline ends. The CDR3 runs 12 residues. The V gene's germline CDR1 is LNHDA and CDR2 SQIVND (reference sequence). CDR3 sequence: CASEGHTYEQYF. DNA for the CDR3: TGTGCCAGTGAGGGACATACCTACGAGCAGTACTTC.

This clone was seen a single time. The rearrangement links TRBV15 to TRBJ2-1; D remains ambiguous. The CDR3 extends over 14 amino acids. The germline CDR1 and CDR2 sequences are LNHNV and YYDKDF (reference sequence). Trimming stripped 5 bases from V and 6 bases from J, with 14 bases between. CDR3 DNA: TGTGCCACCAGCCCCGCTAGGATTTCCAATGAGCAGTTCTTC. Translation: CATSPARISNEQFF.

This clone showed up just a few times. CDR3 nucleotide sequence: TGTGCCAGCGGACTAGCCGCCCTTGGGGGGGCCAACGTCCTGACTTTC. This translates into CASGLAALGGANVLTF. V and J are TRBV27 and TRBJ2-6; 8 nucleotides line up with TRBD2. CDR3 length equals 16 residues. Germline V CDR1 and CDR2: MNHEY, SMNVEV (reference sequence). V trimming: 8 bases; J trimming: 4 bases; junction bases outside the gene matches: 10.

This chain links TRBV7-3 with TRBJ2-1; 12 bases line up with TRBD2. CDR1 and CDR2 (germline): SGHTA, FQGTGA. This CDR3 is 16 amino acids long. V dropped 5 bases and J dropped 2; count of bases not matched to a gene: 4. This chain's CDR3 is CASSLGLAGTYNEQFF. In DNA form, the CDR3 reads TGTGCCAGCAGCCTTGGACTAGCGGGGACCTACAATGAGCAGTTCTTC.

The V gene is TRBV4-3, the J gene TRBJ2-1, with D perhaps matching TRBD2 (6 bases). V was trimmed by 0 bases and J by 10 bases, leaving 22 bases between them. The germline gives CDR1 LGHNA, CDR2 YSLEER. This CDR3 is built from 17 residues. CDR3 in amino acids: CASSQDWGTLTRGEQFF. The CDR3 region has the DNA TGCGCCAGCAGCCAAGATTGGGGGACTTTAACTCGGGGAGAGCAGTTCTTC.

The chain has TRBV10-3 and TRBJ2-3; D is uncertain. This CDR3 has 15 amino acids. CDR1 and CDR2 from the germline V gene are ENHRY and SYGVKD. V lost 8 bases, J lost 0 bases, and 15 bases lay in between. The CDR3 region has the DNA TGTGCCATCTCTATGACTCCAAGTAGCACAGATACGCAGTATTTT. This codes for CAISMTPSSTDTQYF.

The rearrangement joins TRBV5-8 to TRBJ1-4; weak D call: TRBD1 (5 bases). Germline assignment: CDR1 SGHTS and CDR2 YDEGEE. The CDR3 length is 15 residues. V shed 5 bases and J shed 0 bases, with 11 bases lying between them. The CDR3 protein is CASRSGHATNEKLFF. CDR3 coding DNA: TGTGCCAGCAGGAGTGGACACGCAACTAATGAAAAACTGTTTTTT.

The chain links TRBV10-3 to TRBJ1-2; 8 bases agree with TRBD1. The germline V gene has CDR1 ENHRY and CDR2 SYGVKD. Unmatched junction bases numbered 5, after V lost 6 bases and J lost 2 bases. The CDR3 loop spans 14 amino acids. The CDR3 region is CAISLDRDNYGYTF. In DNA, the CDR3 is TGTGCCATCAGCCTGGACAGGGACAACTATGGCTACACCTTC.

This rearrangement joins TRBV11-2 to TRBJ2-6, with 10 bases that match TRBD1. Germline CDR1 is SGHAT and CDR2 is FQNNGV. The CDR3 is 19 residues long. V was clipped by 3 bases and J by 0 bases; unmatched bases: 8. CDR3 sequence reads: CASSFIRDRGPSGANVLTF. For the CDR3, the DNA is TGTGCCAGCAGCTTTATCCGGGACAGGGGACCCTCTGGGGCCAACGTCCTGACTTTC.

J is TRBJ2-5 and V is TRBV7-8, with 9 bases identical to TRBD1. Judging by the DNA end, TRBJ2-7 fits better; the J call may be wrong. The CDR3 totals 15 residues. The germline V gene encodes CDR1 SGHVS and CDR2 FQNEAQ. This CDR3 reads CASSFNTGGLYEQYF. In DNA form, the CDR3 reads TGTGCCAGCAGCTTTAATACAGGGGGCCTCTACGAGCAGTACTTC.

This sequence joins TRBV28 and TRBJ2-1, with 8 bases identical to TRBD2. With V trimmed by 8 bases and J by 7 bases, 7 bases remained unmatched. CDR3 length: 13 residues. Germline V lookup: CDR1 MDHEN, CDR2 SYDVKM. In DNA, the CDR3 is TGTGCCAGCGAACCCGGCGGGAGGAATGAGCAGTTCTTC. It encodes CASEPGGRNEQFF.

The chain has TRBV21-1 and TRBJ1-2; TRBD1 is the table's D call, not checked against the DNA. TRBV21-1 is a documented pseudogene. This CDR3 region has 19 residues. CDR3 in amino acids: CASSKVRKGQGNSWIGYTF. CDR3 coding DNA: TGTGCCAGCAGCAAAGTTCGAAAGGGACAGGGGAATTCCTGGATTGGCTACACCTTC.

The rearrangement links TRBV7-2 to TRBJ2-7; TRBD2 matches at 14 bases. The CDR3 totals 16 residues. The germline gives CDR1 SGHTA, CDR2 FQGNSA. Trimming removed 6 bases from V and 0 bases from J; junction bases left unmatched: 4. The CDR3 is CASRKGLAGVSYEQYF. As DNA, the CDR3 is TGTGCCAGCAGAAAGGGACTAGCGGGGGTCTCCTACGAGCAGTACTTC.

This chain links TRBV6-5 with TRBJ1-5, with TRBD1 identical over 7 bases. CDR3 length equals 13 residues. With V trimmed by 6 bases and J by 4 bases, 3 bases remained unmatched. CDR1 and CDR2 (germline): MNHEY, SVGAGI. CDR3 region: CASRRDSNQPQHF. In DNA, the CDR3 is TGTGCCAGCAGGCGGGACAGTAATCAGCCCCAGCATTTT.

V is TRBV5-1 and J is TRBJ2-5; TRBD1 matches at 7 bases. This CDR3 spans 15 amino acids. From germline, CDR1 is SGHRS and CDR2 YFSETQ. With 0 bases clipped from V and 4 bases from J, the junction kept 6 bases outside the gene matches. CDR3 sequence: CASSLVRQGPETQYF. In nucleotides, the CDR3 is TGCGCCAGCAGCTTGGTAAGACAGGGTCCAGAGACCCAGTACTTC.

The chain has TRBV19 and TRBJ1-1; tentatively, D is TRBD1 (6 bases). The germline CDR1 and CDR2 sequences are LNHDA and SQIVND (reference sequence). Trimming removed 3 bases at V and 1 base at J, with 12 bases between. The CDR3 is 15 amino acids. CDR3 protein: CASSMGAGSNTEAFF. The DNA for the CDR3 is TGTGCCAGTAGTATGGGGGCAGGATCGAACACTGAAGCTTTCTTT.

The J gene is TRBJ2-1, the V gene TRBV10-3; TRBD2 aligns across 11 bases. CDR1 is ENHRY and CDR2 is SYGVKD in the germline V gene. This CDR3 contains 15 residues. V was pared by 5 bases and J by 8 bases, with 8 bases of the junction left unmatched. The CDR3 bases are TGTGCCATCAGTCCGACTAGCGGGATAGATGATGAGCAGTTCTTC. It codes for CAISPTSGIDDEQFF.

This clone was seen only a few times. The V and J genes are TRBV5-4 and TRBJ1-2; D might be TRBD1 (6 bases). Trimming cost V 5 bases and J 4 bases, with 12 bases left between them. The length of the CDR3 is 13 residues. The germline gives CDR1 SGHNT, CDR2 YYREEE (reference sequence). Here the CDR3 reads CASRDRHLYGYTF. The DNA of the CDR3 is TGTGCCAGCAGGGACAGACACCTCTATGGCTACACCTTC.

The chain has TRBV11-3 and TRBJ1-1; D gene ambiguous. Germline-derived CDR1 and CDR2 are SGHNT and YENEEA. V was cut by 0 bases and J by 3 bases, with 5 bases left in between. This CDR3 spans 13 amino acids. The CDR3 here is CASSLDRDTEAFF. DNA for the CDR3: TGTGCCAGCAGCTTAGATCGAGACACTGAAGCTTTCTTT.

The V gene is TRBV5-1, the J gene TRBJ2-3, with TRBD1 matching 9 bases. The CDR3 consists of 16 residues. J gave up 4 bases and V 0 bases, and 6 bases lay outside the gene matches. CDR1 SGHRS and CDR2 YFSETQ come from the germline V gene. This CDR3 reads CASSLAAQGASDTQYF. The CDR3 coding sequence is TGCGCCAGCAGCTTGGCTGCACAGGGGGCATCAGATACGCAGTATTTT. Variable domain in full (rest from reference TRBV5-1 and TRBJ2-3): KAGVTQTPRYLIKTRGQQVTLSCSPISGHRSVSWYQQTPGQGLQFLFEYFSETQRNKGNFPGRFSGRQFSNSRSEMNVSTLELGDSALYLCASSLAAQGASDTQYFGPGTRLTVL.

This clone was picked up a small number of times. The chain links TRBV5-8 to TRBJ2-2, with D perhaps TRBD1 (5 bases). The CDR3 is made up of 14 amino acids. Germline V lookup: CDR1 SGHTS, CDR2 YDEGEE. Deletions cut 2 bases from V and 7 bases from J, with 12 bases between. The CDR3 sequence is CASSFQGLNGELFF. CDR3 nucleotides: TGTGCCAGCAGCTTCCAGGGTCTAAACGGGGAGCTGTTTTTT.

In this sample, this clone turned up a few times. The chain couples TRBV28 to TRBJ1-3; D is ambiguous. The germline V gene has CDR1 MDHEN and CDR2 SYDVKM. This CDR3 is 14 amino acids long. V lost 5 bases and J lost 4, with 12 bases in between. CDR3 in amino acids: CASSRRGVGNTIYF. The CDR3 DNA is TGTGCCAGCAGTCGAAGAGGCGTCGGAAACACCATATATTTT.

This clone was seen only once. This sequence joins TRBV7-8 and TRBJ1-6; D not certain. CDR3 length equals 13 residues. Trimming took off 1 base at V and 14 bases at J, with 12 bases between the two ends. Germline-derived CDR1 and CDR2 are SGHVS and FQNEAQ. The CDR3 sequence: CASSLGREGALHF. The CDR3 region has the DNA TGTGCCAGCAGCTTAGGTCGGGAAGGCGCCCTCCACTTT.

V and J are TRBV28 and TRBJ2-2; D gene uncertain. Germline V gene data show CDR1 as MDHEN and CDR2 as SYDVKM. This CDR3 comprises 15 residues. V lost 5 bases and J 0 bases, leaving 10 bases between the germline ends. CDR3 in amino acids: CASSLTFANTGELFF. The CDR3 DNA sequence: TGTGCCAGCAGTCTGACATTCGCGAACACCGGGGAGCTGTTTTTT. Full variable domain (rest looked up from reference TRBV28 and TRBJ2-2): DVKVTQSSRYLVKRTGEKVFLECVQDMDHENMFWYRQDPGLGLRLIYFSYDVKMKEKGDIPEGYSVSREKKERFSLILESASTNQTSMYLCASSLTFANTGELFFGEGSRLTVL.

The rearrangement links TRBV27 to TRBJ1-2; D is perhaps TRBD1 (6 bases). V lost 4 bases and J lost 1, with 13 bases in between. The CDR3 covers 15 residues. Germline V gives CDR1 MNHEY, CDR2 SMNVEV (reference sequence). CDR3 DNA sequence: TGTGCCAGCAGTTCCCGCGGCAGGGGTAACTATGGCTACACCTTC. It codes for CASSSRGRGNYGYTF.

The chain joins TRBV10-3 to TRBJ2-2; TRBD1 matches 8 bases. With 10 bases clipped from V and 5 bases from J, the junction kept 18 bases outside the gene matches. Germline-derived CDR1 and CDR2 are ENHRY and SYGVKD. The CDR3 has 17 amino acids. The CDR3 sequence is CATRTGSGVVATGELFF. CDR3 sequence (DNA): TGTGCCACCCGGACAGGGTCGGGGGTTGTGGCGACCGGGGAGCTGTTTTTT.

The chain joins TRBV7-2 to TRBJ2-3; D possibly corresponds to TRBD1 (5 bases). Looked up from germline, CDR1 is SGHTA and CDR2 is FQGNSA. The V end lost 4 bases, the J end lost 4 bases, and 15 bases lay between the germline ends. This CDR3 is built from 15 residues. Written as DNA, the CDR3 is TGTGCCAGCAGCTCAAGACAGTCTTGGCCAGATACGCAGTATTTT. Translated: CASSSRQSWPDTQYF.

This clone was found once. CDR3: CASSLKLQADTQYF. The CDR3 nucleotides are TGTGCCAGCAGCTTAAAACTACAGGCCGATACGCAGTATTTT. J is TRBJ2-3 and V is TRBV13; TRBD1 is a possible D gene (5 bases). Germline CDR1 reads PRHDT; CDR2 reads FYEKMQ (reference sequence). This CDR3 comprises 14 residues. V lost 2 bases to trimming and J lost 6 bases, with 12 bases between them.

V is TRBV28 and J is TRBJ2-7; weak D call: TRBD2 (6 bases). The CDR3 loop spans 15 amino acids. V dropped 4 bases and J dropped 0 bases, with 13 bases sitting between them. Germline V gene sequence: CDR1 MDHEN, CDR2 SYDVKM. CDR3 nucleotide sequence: TGTGCCAGCAGTTCATTGGACGGGAGCTCCTACGAGCAGTACTTC. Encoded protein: CASSSLDGSSYEQYF.

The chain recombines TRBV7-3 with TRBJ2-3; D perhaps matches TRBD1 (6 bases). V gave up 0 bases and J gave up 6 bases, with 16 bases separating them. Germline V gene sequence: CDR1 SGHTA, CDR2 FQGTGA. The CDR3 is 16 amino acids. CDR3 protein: CASSLTAAGASDTQYF. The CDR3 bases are TGTGCCAGCAGCTTAACGGCGGCAGGGGCTTCGGATACGCAGTATTTT.